This TCR beta chain is drawn from a study of blood T cells in healthy people across ages. The CDR3 loop spans 11 amino acids. Germline V gene lookup returns CDR1 SGHVS and CDR2 FQNEAQ. Together with a sample-barcoded 5' primer, a J-beta primer mix was included in a second PCR lasting about 7 to 12 cycles. TCRdb ran MiXCR on the 5' RACE reads and lists one entry per CDR3 protein. The table records just under 900,000 distinct CDR3 sequences, under 30% of them present only once. A word on this clonotype: A junction boundary mismatches the germline segment, possibly from a read error.

This clonotype originated in an elderly woman in good health. Sequencing was carried out using blood. The chain couples TRBV7-8 to TRBJ2-1, with D hard to call. The DNA matches TRBJ2-7 better at its end, which makes the J call doubtful. CDR3 region: CSSSLWNEQYF. The CDR3 bases are TGTTCCAGCAGCTTATGGAACGAGCAGTACTTC.